Shown below are 11 T cell receptor beta chains from a single sample sequenced in a study of shared clonotypes between healthy human individuals. Sequenced by immunoSEQ multiplex PCR; TCRdb stores in-frame clones only, minus some. The table shows over a million clones, with 98% occurring only once. The sequenced sample was naive CD4+ T cells sorted from blood. The subset was: CD45RA+ positively selected. These receptors were collected from a man younger than 45 in good health.

The chain couples TRBV4-1 to TRBJ1-3, with TRBD1 as a possible D gene (5 bases). Germline V gives CDR1 MGHRA, CDR2 YSYEKL. The CDR3 loop spans 15 amino acids. Trimming removed 5 bases at V and 0 bases at J, with 11 bases between. The CDR3 here is CASSSGLSSGNTIYF. Written as DNA, the CDR3 is TGCGCCAGCAGCTCAGGGTTGAGCTCTGGAAACACCATATATTTT.

The chain carries TRBV10-3 and TRBJ2-2; D is undetermined. V was clipped by 4 bases and J by 4 bases, with 7 bases between them. Germline loops: CDR1 ENHRY, CDR2 SYGVKD. The CDR3 covers 13 residues. CDR3 bases: TGTGCCATCAGTGGGATGGGCACCGGGGAGCTGTTTTTT. This gives the protein CAISGMGTGELFF.

The V and J genes are TRBV28 and TRBJ2-7, with 10 positions matching TRBD2. The J segment lost 4 bases and the V segment lost 3 bases, leaving 24 bases of the junction unmatched. CDR3 length equals 21 residues. CDR1 and CDR2 (germline): MDHEN, SYDVKM. CDR3 amino acids: CASSFPPAGTSDGRGLYEQYF. CDR3 bases: TGTGCCAGCAGTTTCCCCCCCGCCGGGACTAGCGACGGACGGGGACTTTACGAGCAGTACTTC.

Note on this clone: Within the sample, other DNA sequences also encode this same CDR3. This chain uses TRBV7-2 with TRBJ2-2; D is unclear. This CDR3 is 14 amino acids long. Trimming removed 5 bases at V and 0 bases at J, with 7 bases between. CDR1 and CDR2 (germline): SGHTA, FQGNSA. The CDR3 DNA sequence: TGTGCCAGCAGCCGGCTAGCGAACACCGGGGAGCTGTTTTTT. Protein: CASSRLANTGELFF. The complete variable domain, with remaining parts taken from reference TRBV7-2 and TRBJ2-2, reads GAGVSQSPSNKVTEKGKDVELRCDPISGHTALYWYRQSLGQGLEFLIYFQGNSAPDKSGLPSDRFSAERTGGSVSTLTIQRTQQEDSAVYLCASSRLANTGELFFGEGSRLTVL.

V gene TRBV21-1 combines with J gene TRBJ2-7; TRBD2, as called in the table, went unchecked against the DNA. TRBV21-1 is a pseudogene segment. This CDR3 spans 16 amino acids. CDR3 DNA sequence: TGTGCCAGCAGCAAATCGAGATCACTAGCCTCCTACGAGCAGTACTTC. Protein sequence: CASSKSRSLASYEQYF.

The V gene is TRBV18, the J gene TRBJ1-2; D is unresolved. The V end was cut by 2 bases, the J end by 0 bases, with 13 bases between. This CDR3 spans 16 amino acids. CDR1 and CDR2 (germline): KGHSH, LQKENI. Here the CDR3 DNA reads TGTGCCAGCTCACCAGAAATTTGGAGGACTAACTATGGCTACACCTTC. It yields the protein CASSPEIWRTNYGYTF.

The J gene is TRBJ2-1, the V gene TRBV9, with D unclear. The V gene's germline CDR1 is SGDLS and CDR2 YYNGEE. This CDR3 comprises 13 residues. Trimming shortened V by 4 bases and J by 6 bases, and 11 bases separated the two germline ends. Here the CDR3 reads CASSPGGINEQFF. The CDR3 DNA follows: TGTGCCAGCAGCCCCGGTGGGATCAATGAGCAGTTCTTC.

The rearrangement uses TRBV5-4 and TRBJ2-1; unclear D gene. Germline V lookup: CDR1 SGHNT, CDR2 YYREEE (reference sequence). The CDR3 length is 16 residues. V was trimmed by 2 bases and J by 3 bases, leaving 15 bases between them. As DNA, the CDR3 is TGTGCCAGCAGCTTTTTCGTCGTAGGGTACTACAATGAGCAGTTCTTC. This translates into CASSFFVVGYYNEQFF.

In its sample, this clone was seen once. The chain couples TRBV30 to TRBJ1-5; D possibly corresponds to TRBD1 (6 bases). CDR3 length equals 16 residues. Germline CDR1 GTSNPN, CDR2 SVGIG (reference sequence). V was trimmed by 0 bases and J by 4 bases, leaving 16 bases between them. In nucleotides, the CDR3 is TGTGCCTGGAGTGTACGAGCCGGGGGCGCGAATCAGCCCCAGCATTTT. It yields the protein CAWSVRAGGANQPQHF.

V usage is TRBV18 and J usage is TRBJ2-3; the match to TRBD2 covers 14 bases. The trim removed 3 bases at V and 3 bases at J, leaving 5 bases unmatched. Germline CDR1 is KGHSH and CDR2 is LQKENI. The CDR3 is made up of 17 amino acids. The CDR3 nucleotides are TGTGCCAGCTCACCCGGGACTAGCGGGAGTTCAACAGATACGCAGTATTTT. This codes for CASSPGTSGSSTDTQYF.

The chain has TRBV5-1 and TRBJ2-7; D gene uncertain. The CDR3 is 14 residues long. Trimming pared 4 bases from V and 2 bases from J, leaving 13 bases between. Germline V gene lookup returns CDR1 SGHRS and CDR2 YFSETQ. The CDR3 nucleotides are TGCGCCAGCAGCCAACCCGATTTCACCTACGAGCAGTACTTC. Translating gives CASSQPDFTYEQYF.